This T cell receptor (beta chain) stems from a study of shared clonotypes between healthy human individuals. The study, taken as a whole, reports: There were few donors, and this limited the genetic and exposure-history diversity represented. Some naive CD4 clonotypes, around 5%, turned up in common across a few donors. Memory subsets generally showed smaller estimated richness than naive subsets did.

Profiling relied on immunoSEQ multiplex PCR, and the TCRdb table lists in-frame clones only, not all of them. The sample holds 2 million to 2.5 million clones, 93% seen once. Comment on this clone: Antigen specificity is unknown.

The donors, all of them Caucasian adults, lived in Nashville, Tennessee. The clonotype was recovered from a man between 18 and 35 years old in good health. Some clones in this sample may be carry-over from other donors' samples. Sequences were obtained from naive CD4+ T cells from PBMCs. Described subset: CD45RA+ positively selected.

The chain's CDR3 is CASSSREEGKAFF. The CDR3 DNA follows: TGTGCCAGCAGTTCCAGGGAGGAGGGAAAAGCTTTCTTT. The chain carries TRBV27 and TRBJ1-1, with D possibly being TRBD1 (5 bases). Trimming removed 4 bases at V and 9 bases at J, with 15 bases between. CDR3 length: 13 residues. CDR1 and CDR2 (germline): MNHEY, SMNVEV (reference sequence).